The 14 T cell receptor beta chains listed next were all sequenced from one sample in a study of OX40 agonist ivuxolimab in advanced cancers. Some clones are missing from TCRdb's copy, which holds only in-frame ones; the method was immunoSEQ multiplex PCR. The table lists roughly 80,000 clones, roughly 87% of them singletons. The material sequenced was CD4+ or CD8+ T cells sorted from blood, taken in a trial of the OX40 agonist ivuxolimab. These receptors originate from an adult with an advanced solid tumor such as melanoma, head and neck, liver or kidney cancer.

The J gene is TRBJ2-5, the V gene TRBV14; 14 nucleotides align to TRBD2. The germline V gene encodes CDR1 SGHDN and CDR2 FVKESK. V trimming: 4 bases; J trimming: 5 bases; junction bases outside the gene matches: 6. The CDR3 has 16 residues. The CDR3 DNA sequence: TGTGCCAGCAGCCTCCGACTAGCGGGGGGGCCGGAGACCCAGTACTTC. Amino acid sequence: CASSLRLAGGPETQYF.

The rearrangement joins TRBV28 to TRBJ1-1; 8 bases are shared with TRBD1. The CDR3 consists of 12 residues. V lost 7 bases, J lost 4 bases, and 2 bases stayed unmatched. The germline V gene encodes CDR1 MDHEN and CDR2 SYDVKM. In DNA, the CDR3 is TGTGCCAGCAACAGGGGGGGCACTGAAGCTTTCTTT. Translated, it gives CASNRGGTEAFF.

The chain employs TRBV9 and TRBJ2-2; the D is unclear. The CDR3 length is 15 residues. V was pared by 1 base and J by 0 bases, with 7 bases between. In germline, CDR1 is SGDLS, CDR2 YYNGEE. The CDR3 bases are TGTGCCAGCAGCGTATCGGGCTCGAACACCGGGGAGCTGTTTTTT. Protein sequence: CASSVSGSNTGELFF.

This sequence joins TRBV5-4 and TRBJ1-3, with D possibly being TRBD1 (5 bases). The V gene's germline CDR1 is SGHNT and CDR2 YYREEE (reference sequence). CDR3 size: 14 residues. V was cut by 1 base and J by 4 bases, with 9 bases left in between. The chain's CDR3 is CASSLTGDGNTIYF. CDR3 DNA: TGTGCCAGCAGCTTGACCGGGGACGGAAACACCATATATTTT.

The V and J genes are TRBV28 and TRBJ1-5, with 9 bases identical to TRBD1. Germline CDR1 reads MDHEN; CDR2 reads SYDVKM. Losses at the gene ends were 5 bases for V and 5 bases for J; bases not matched to a gene: 10. The CDR3 sequence is 16 residues long. DNA of the CDR3: TGTGCCAGCAGTGCACCGGGACAGGGTCCTGATCAGCCCCAGCATTTT. Its protein product is CASSAPGQGPDQPQHF.

V usage is TRBV2 and J usage is TRBJ2-7; possibly TRBD1 for D (6 bases). Germline loops: CDR1 SNHLY, CDR2 FYNNEI. Trimming shortened V by 6 bases and J by 0 bases, and 12 bases separated the two germline ends. The CDR3 extends over 14 amino acids. Here the CDR3 DNA reads TGTGCCAGCAGAGCCACAGGGTACTCCTACGAGCAGTACGTC. Its translation: CASRATGYSYEQYV.

The gene calls are TRBV19 and TRBJ1-2, with D possibly TRBD1 on 6 matching bases. This CDR3 is built from 13 residues. The V end lost 3 bases, the J end lost 4 bases, and 9 bases lay between the germline ends. Germline CDR1 LNHDA, CDR2 SQIVND (reference sequence). CDR3 region: CASSIGQSYGYTF. CDR3 nucleotide sequence: TGTGCCAGTAGTATCGGACAGAGCTATGGCTACACCTTC.

This chain links TRBV5-1 with TRBJ1-5; weak D call: TRBD1 (6 bases). The CDR3 extends over 14 amino acids. Germline CDR1 is SGHRS and CDR2 is YFSETQ. The V end was cut by 0 bases, the J end by 4 bases, with 8 bases between. The CDR3 is CASSLGTENQPQHF. CDR3 sequence (DNA): TGCGCCAGCAGCTTGGGGACAGAGAATCAGCCCCAGCATTTT.

This sequence joins TRBV30 and TRBJ2-2, with D tentatively TRBD1 or TRBD2 (5 bases each). The CDR3 consists of 13 residues. The ends were cut back, 2 bases at V and 6 bases at J, with 10 bases in the middle. Per the germline V gene, CDR1 is GTSNPN and CDR2 is SVGIG (reference sequence). The CDR3 region has the DNA TGTGCCTGGAGTCGAGGGGAGCCCGGGGAGCTGTTTTTT. Its protein is CAWSRGEPGELFF.

This chain connects TRBV5-1 to TRBJ1-4, with D possibly TRBD1 on 6 matching bases. The CDR3 covers 15 residues. CDR1 and CDR2 from the germline V gene are SGHRS and YFSETQ. V lost 3 bases and J lost 5, with 14 bases in between. CDR3 residues: CASSSRGYRNEKLFF. As DNA, the CDR3 is TGCGCCAGCAGCTCTAGGGGGTACCGAAATGAAAAACTGTTTTTT.

The V call is TRBV5-1, the J call TRBJ1-2; the match to TRBD1 covers 10 bases. Germline V gene data show CDR1 as SGHRS and CDR2 as YFSETQ. V dropped 4 bases and J dropped 8; count of bases not matched to a gene: 8. CDR3 length: 14 amino acids. Written as DNA, the CDR3 is TGCGCCAGCAGCGGAGGGGACAGGGGTTACGGCTACACCTTC. Protein product: CASSGGDRGYGYTF.

This clone was counted a few times. V and J are TRBV7-9 and TRBJ1-3; tentatively, D is TRBD1 (6 bases). Germline V gene data show CDR1 as SEHNR and CDR2 as FQNEAQ (reference sequence). The germline V and J ends were trimmed by 10 bases and 4 bases, with 11 bases remaining between them. The CDR3 consists of 12 residues. The CDR3 region is CAKGGSGNTIYF. Written as DNA, the CDR3 is TGTGCCAAGGGGGGGTCAGGAAACACCATATATTTT.

The chain recombines TRBV11-2 with TRBJ2-1; 7 bases line up with TRBD2. Trimming removed 5 bases from V and 4 bases from J; junction bases left unmatched: 11. The germline V gene has CDR1 SGHAT and CDR2 FQNNGV. This CDR3 has 16 residues. The chain's CDR3 is CASSPDWRGIYNEQFF. The DNA of the CDR3 is TGTGCCAGCAGCCCTGACTGGCGGGGGATATACAATGAGCAGTTCTTC.

This clone was seen a single time. J is TRBJ1-1 and V is TRBV7-9, with D perhaps matching TRBD1 (6 bases). Germline CDR1 and CDR2: SEHNR and FQNEAQ (reference sequence). This CDR3 contains 13 residues. Deletions cut 1 base from V and 7 bases from J, with 10 bases between. In DNA form, the CDR3 reads TGTGCCAGCAGCTTAGGGGGACAACGTGAAGCTTTCTTT. Protein sequence: CASSLGGQREAFF.